This T cell receptor beta chain originates from a study of cytomegalovirus exposure and HLA in healthy donors. The study's findings and limits: Prediction of most subjects' HLA-A and HLA-B alleles by TCR beta sequences was reportedly accurate.

PCR amplification relied on 60 Vbeta primers (plus 13 Jbeta primers). Libraries were prepared by immunoSEQ multiplex PCR; TCRdb keeps only in-frame clonotypes and omits some of them. The table shows more than 200,000 clones, with 60% to 80% occurring only once. This clone was counted only a few times. Its antigen is unknown. The CDR3 sequence is 17 residues long. V shed 7 bases and J shed 0 bases, with 16 bases lying between them. Looked up from germline, CDR1 is WNHNN and CDR2 is SYGVQD (reference sequence). Sequenced material: PBMCs. The receptor was isolated from a male donor in good health and CMV-seronegative. The chain combines TRBV10-1 with TRBJ2-6; D might be TRBD1 (6 bases). The CDR3 DNA reads TGCGCCAGCAAGACAGGAAACAACTCCTCTGGGGCCAACGTCCTGACTTTC. Translated: CASKTGNNSSGANVLTF.